This T cell receptor (beta chain) was obtained from a study of blood T cell repertoires in COVID-19. This CDR3 comprises 14 residues. CDR1 LNHDA and CDR2 SQIVND come from the germline V gene (reference sequence). V was clipped by 7 bases and J by 4 bases, with 14 bases between them. TCRdb's table, derived via immunoSEQ multiplex PCR, lists solely in-frame clones and lacks some. The table has 300,000 to 400,000 clones, more than 75% seen once. The chain couples TRBV19 to TRBJ1-5, with a weak D call TRBD1 (5 bases). The sequence was collected from a woman between 50 and 59 years old with COVID-19, enrolled during active disease. What was sequenced was peripheral blood. The CDR3, as DNA: TGTGCCAGTAATTCCGGGACTGATAATCAGCCCCAGCATTTT. The encoded protein is CASNSGTDNQPQHF.